These 19 T cell receptor beta chains originate from one sample sequenced in a study of T cell changes during pregnancy in multiple sclerosis. The method was immunoSEQ multiplex PCR; TCRdb's version includes in-frame clones alone and lacks a portion of them. The sample lists 55,000 to 70,000 clones; nearly 95% were seen once. The sample consisted of CD4+ T cells from peripheral blood mononuclear cells, taken after pregnancy. The receptors derive from a female donor with multiple sclerosis, enrolled in a pregnancy study.

This chain links TRBV28 with TRBJ2-3; D perhaps matches TRBD1 (5 bases). Trimming took 5 bases from V and 2 from J, leaving 20 bases between them. The length of the CDR3 is 17 residues. Germline-derived CDR1 and CDR2 are MDHEN and SYDVKM. The CDR3 is CASSPGGAIRVTDTQYF. The CDR3 DNA sequence: TGTGCCAGCAGTCCAGGTGGGGCTATCCGAGTCACAGATACGCAGTATTTT.

The rearrangement uses TRBV19 and TRBJ1-2; D unclear. This CDR3 contains 12 residues. Germline V gene lookup returns CDR1 LNHDA and CDR2 SQIVND (reference sequence). The V and J ends lost 7 bases and 7 bases respectively, with 13 bases between them. The DNA of the CDR3 is TGTGCCAGTACCGACCCCCGGGGTGGCTACACCTTC. Translated, it gives CASTDPRGGYTF.

Remarks on this clone: Other DNA sequences from this sample encode an identical CDR3 as well. The chain carries TRBV7-9 and TRBJ2-3; 9 bases match TRBD2. CDR1 is SEHNR and CDR2 is FQNEAQ in the germline V gene (reference sequence). The CDR3 has 16 residues. V dropped 2 bases and J dropped 0; count of bases not matched to a gene: 3. CDR3 nucleotides: TGTGCCAGCAGCTTAAGGCTAGCGGGGAGCACAGATACGCAGTATTTT. Translation: CASSLRLAGSTDTQYF.

The chain couples TRBV5-5 to TRBJ2-5, with TRBD2 as a possible D gene (6 bases). Trimming removed 3 bases at V and 2 bases at J, with 11 bases between. CDR3 length: 14 amino acids. Germline values: CDR1 SGHKS, CDR2 YYEKEE (reference sequence). CDR3 DNA sequence: TGTGCCAGCAGCTCTTTCGGGACTCAAGAGACCCAGTACTTC. This gives the protein CASSSFGTQETQYF.

The gene calls are TRBV6-1 and TRBJ2-7; D is possibly TRBD1 (6 bases). V was shortened by 4 bases and J by 2 bases, with 15 bases between the two germline ends. This CDR3 has 15 amino acids. Germline CDR1 and CDR2: MNHNS and SASEGT. The CDR3 DNA sequence: TGTGCCAGCAGTGTCATCAGAGGGGACACCTACGAGCAGTACTTC. This gives the protein CASSVIRGDTYEQYF.

The V and J genes are TRBV28 and TRBJ2-4; 9 bases are shared with TRBD1. The junction had 16 bases not matched to a gene; V was cut back by 5 bases and J by 5 bases. The CDR3 is 18 residues long. The V gene's germline CDR1 is MDHEN and CDR2 SYDVKM. In DNA, the CDR3 is TGTGCCAGCAGTCCACTCTCGGGACAGGGAGGAATCCAAAACATTCAGTACTTC. This encodes CASSPLSGQGGIQNIQYF.

The chain joins TRBV7-8 to TRBJ2-1, with 9 bases aligning to TRBD1. From germline, CDR1 is SGHVS and CDR2 FQNEAQ. V lost 4 bases and J lost 2; bases outside the gene matches: 3. CDR3 length: 15 amino acids. DNA of the CDR3: TGTGCCAGCAGCTCTTGGGACAGGGCCTACAATGAGCAGTTCTTC. Translated: CASSSWDRAYNEQFF.

This chain uses TRBV10-3 with TRBJ2-5; D possibly corresponds to TRBD1 (5 bases). This CDR3 is built from 12 residues. Germline V gives CDR1 ENHRY, CDR2 SYGVKD. The V and J ends lost 8 bases and 7 bases respectively, with 14 bases between them. CDR3 in amino acids: CAIGATQGTQYF. The CDR3 DNA is TGTGCCATCGGGGCTACCCAGGGGACCCAGTACTTC.

This chain connects TRBV6-1 to TRBJ1-4, with TRBD1 matching over 7 bases. CDR1 and CDR2 (germline): MNHNS, SASEGT. The CDR3 runs to 15 residues. Unmatched junction bases numbered 12, after V lost 7 bases and J lost 7 bases. Here the CDR3 reads CASTRTQGLGEKLFF. The DNA for the CDR3 is TGTGCCAGCACCCGAACACAGGGGCTGGGTGAAAAACTGTTTTTT.

Comment on this clone: Mismatch with germline at one junction end may stem from a read error. The chain joins TRBV27 to TRBJ1-5; the match to TRBD1 covers 8 bases. Looked up from germline, CDR1 is MNHEY and CDR2 is SMNVEV (reference sequence). The CDR3 sequence is 15 residues long. CDR3 loop: CTSSRGQGGTQPQHF. The CDR3 nucleotides are TGTACCAGCAGCCGAGGACAGGGTGGAACTCAGCCCCAGCATTTT.

CDR3 loop: CASSPTLSRGLTEAFF. The CDR3 nucleotides read TGTGCCAGCTCACCAACCCTATCCAGGGGGCTCACTGAAGCTTTCTTT. The chain has TRBV18 and TRBJ1-1; TRBD1 matches 8 bases. The CDR3 has 16 residues. CDR1 and CDR2 (germline): KGHSH, LQKENI. Trimming took 2 bases from V and 4 from J; bases not matched to a gene: 9.

The rearrangement links TRBV6-1 to TRBJ1-1; TRBD1 is a possible D gene (6 bases). This CDR3 has 14 amino acids. Per germline, CDR1 MNHNS and CDR2 SASEGT. Trimming pared 2 bases from V and 5 bases from J, leaving 12 bases between. The CDR3 loop is CASSEKGGRTEAFF. DNA for the CDR3: TGTGCCAGCAGTGAAAAAGGGGGACGTACTGAAGCTTTCTTT.

The chain uses TRBV5-1 and TRBJ2-1; 10 bases match TRBD1. J was trimmed by 7 bases and V by 0 bases; bases with no gene match: 4. Per germline, CDR1 SGHRS and CDR2 YFSETQ. The CDR3 loop spans 15 amino acids. This chain's CDR3 is CASSLGGQGGNEQFF. CDR3 sequence (DNA): TGCGCCAGCAGCTTGGGTGGACAGGGGGGAAATGAGCAGTTCTTC.

The rearrangement links TRBV18 to TRBJ1-1; no clear D. Trimming shortened V by 5 bases and J by 1 base, and 11 bases separated the two germline ends. Per germline, CDR1 KGHSH and CDR2 LQKENI. CDR3 length: 14 amino acids. Here the CDR3 DNA reads TGTGCCAGCTCAGGGTCCGGGTCGAACACTGAAGCTTTCTTT. Amino acids: CASSGSGSNTEAFF.

CDR3 coding DNA: TGTGCCAGCAGCTTTAGCAGGGGCCCCTACGAGCAGTACTTC. As protein: CASSFSRGPYEQYF. This chain uses TRBV7-2 with TRBJ2-7, with D possibly matching TRBD1 (6 bases). V dropped 3 bases and J dropped 2 bases, with 11 bases sitting between them. Per the germline V gene, CDR1 is SGHTA and CDR2 is FQGNSA. This CDR3 has 14 amino acids. The entire variable domain, with the rest obtained from reference TRBV7-2 and TRBJ2-7, is as follows: GAGVSQSPSNKVTEKGKDVELRCDPISGHTALYWYRQSLGQGLEFLIYFQGNSAPDKSGLPSDRFSAERTGGSVSTLTIQRTQQEDSAVYLCASSFSRGPYEQYFGPGTRLTVT.

The chain carries TRBV2 and TRBJ2-2; the match to TRBD1 covers 9 bases. The germline V gene has CDR1 SNHLY and CDR2 FYNNEI. V lost 6 bases to trimming and J lost 4 bases; unmatched junction nucleotides: 6. The CDR3 contains 15 residues. The CDR3 region has the DNA TGTGCCAGCAGGGTCACAGGGGGCACCACCGGGGAGCTGTTTTTT. Amino acid sequence: CASRVTGGTTGELFF. The full variable domain, with the rest looked up from reference TRBV2 and TRBJ2-2, is EPEVTQTPSHQVTQMGQEVILRCVPISNHLYFYWYRQILGQKVEFLVSFYNNEISEKSEIFDDQFSVERPDGSNFTLKIRSTKLEDSAMYFCASRVTGGTTGELFFGEGSRLTVL.

The chain combines TRBV11-2 with TRBJ1-4; D unresolved. Between the trimmed V and J ends, which lost 5 bases and 7 bases, there was a span of 8 bases. CDR1 is SGHAT and CDR2 is FQNNGV in the germline V gene. The CDR3 runs 12 residues. CDR3 in DNA: TGTGCCAGCAGCCCTGGACTTGAAAAACTGTTTTTT. Protein: CASSPGLEKLFF.

The chain uses TRBV9 and TRBJ2-2, with 12 bases lining up with TRBD2. Germline assignment: CDR1 SGDLS and CDR2 YYNGEE. CDR3 size: 17 residues. The ends lost 2 bases at V and 2 bases at J; junction bases unmatched: 4. The CDR3 spells CASSVGLAGTNTGELFF. CDR3 nucleotide sequence: TGTGCCAGCAGCGTCGGACTAGCGGGAACCAACACCGGGGAGCTGTTTTTT.

The chain carries TRBV29-1 and TRBJ2-3; 12 bases are a match to TRBD2. CDR3 length: 17 amino acids. Germline loops: CDR1 SQVTM, CDR2 ANQGSEA. DNA of the CDR3: TGCAGTACTGGGGGACAGGGTTGGACTAGCGGGATAAATACGCAGTATTTT. Translating gives CSTGGQGWTSGINTQYF.